What follows are 10 T cell receptor beta chains derived from one specimen sequenced in a study of T cell responses to AZD1222 COVID-19 vaccine. Here immunoSEQ multiplex PCR was the method, and the copy in TCRdb shows in-frame clones only, minus some. The repertoire holds roughly 34,000 clones, with roughly nine tenths as singletons. The source material was peripheral blood, sampled on day 0 of AZD1222 vaccination. The receptors here all came from an adult in good health.

The chain has TRBV24-1 and TRBJ1-2, with TRBD1 matching over 8 bases. Germline loops: CDR1 KGHDR, CDR2 SFDVKD. J was trimmed by 4 bases and V by 4 bases; bases with no gene match: 7. This CDR3 region has 15 residues. This CDR3 reads CATSEADRVPYGYTF. The CDR3 nucleotides read TGTGCCACCAGTGAGGCGGACAGGGTGCCCTATGGCTACACCTTC.

The chain links TRBV11-2 to TRBJ2-2; D remains ambiguous. V lost 4 bases to trimming and J lost 0 bases, with 15 bases between them. Germline values: CDR1 SGHAT, CDR2 FQNNGV. CDR3 size: 17 residues. CDR3 residues: CASSSPGALANTGELFF. For the CDR3, the DNA is TGTGCCAGCAGCTCCCCAGGAGCCCTCGCGAACACCGGGGAGCTGTTTTTT.

The CDR3 loop is CATTRDRATDTQYF. In DNA, the CDR3 is TGTGCCACCACGCGGGACAGGGCCACAGATACGCAGTATTTT. The J gene is TRBJ2-3, the V gene TRBV5-4; 9 nucleotides line up with TRBD1. CDR1 is SGHNT and CDR2 is YYREEE in the germline V gene (reference sequence). V was clipped by 9 bases and J by 2 bases; unmatched bases: 7. This CDR3 comprises 14 residues.

The chain carries TRBV6-5 and TRBJ1-1; D is undetermined. The germline gives CDR1 MNHEY, CDR2 SVGAGI. The CDR3 loop spans 14 amino acids. Between the trimmed V and J ends, which lost 6 bases and 5 bases, there was a span of 16 bases. CDR3 sequence (DNA): TGTGCCAGCAGCTCCCACCCCAGCGGTACTGAAGCTTTCTTT. The encoded protein is CASSSHPSGTEAFF.

V gene TRBV14 combines with J gene TRBJ1-1; 7 bases fit TRBD1. Germline values: CDR1 SGHDN, CDR2 FVKESK. V lost 2 bases and J lost 1; bases outside the gene matches: 7. The CDR3 length is 16 residues. The DNA of the CDR3 is TGTGCCAGCAGCCAATACCCGGGACAGAAGAACACTGAAGCTTTCTTT. Encoded protein: CASSQYPGQKNTEAFF. Filled out from reference TRBV14 and TRBJ1-1, the complete variable domain reads EAGVTQFPSHSVIEKGQTVTLRCDPISGHDNLYWYRRVMGKEIKFLLHFVKESKQDESGMPNNRFLAERTGGTYSTLKVQPAELEDSGVYFCASSQYPGQKNTEAFFGQGTRLTVV.

The V gene is TRBV7-2, the J gene TRBJ1-1; no reliable D call. The V gene's germline CDR1 is SGHTA and CDR2 FQGNSA. The CDR3 is 14 residues long. Trimming cost V 5 bases and J 3 bases, with 13 bases left between them. CDR3 sequence reads: CASSPGNLDTEAFF. The CDR3 nucleotides are TGTGCCAGCAGCCCCGGCAACCTGGACACTGAAGCTTTCTTT. The full variable domain, in which reference TRBV7-2 and TRBJ1-1 provide the parts outside the CDR3, is GAGVSQSPSNKVTEKGKDVELRCDPISGHTALYWYRQSLGQGLEFLIYFQGNSAPDKSGLPSDRFSAERTGGSVSTLTIQRTQQEDSAVYLCASSPGNLDTEAFFGQGTRLTVV.

This chain uses TRBV5-1 with TRBJ1-1; no definite D call. Germline V gene data show CDR1 as SGHRS and CDR2 as YFSETQ. V lost 4 bases to trimming and J lost 2 bases, with 12 bases between them. The length of the CDR3 is 14 residues. CDR3 in amino acids: CASSLFSGNTEAFF. The CDR3 DNA sequence: TGCGCCAGCAGCCTTTTTTCGGGAAACACTGAAGCTTTCTTT.

The chain is built from TRBV5-4 and TRBJ2-7; 7 bases line up with TRBD1. The CDR3 is 17 residues long. V lost 4 bases and J lost 3; bases outside the gene matches: 16. CDR1 SGHNT and CDR2 YYREEE come from the germline V gene (reference sequence). For the CDR3, the DNA is TGTGCCAGCAGCGCTGGCCCAGTGGGACAGAGATTCTACGAGCAGTACTTC. This sequence encodes CASSAGPVGQRFYEQYF.

The rearrangement joins TRBV28 to TRBJ2-4, with D possibly TRBD1 on 5 matching bases. Germline V gene sequence: CDR1 MDHEN, CDR2 SYDVKM. The CDR3 spans 16 residues. V gave up 2 bases and J gave up 1 base, with 12 bases separating them. The CDR3 loop is CASSLRDAGAKNIQYF. DNA of the CDR3: TGTGCCAGCAGTTTAAGGGATGCAGGGGCCAAAAACATTCAGTACTTC.

The V call is TRBV29-1, the J call TRBJ2-1; the D gene is possibly TRBD2 (5 bases). V lost 4 bases and J 0 bases, leaving 10 bases between the germline ends. The CDR3 sequence is 14 residues long. The V gene's germline CDR1 is SQVTM and CDR2 ANQGSEA. DNA for the CDR3: TGCAGCGTTGTCGGGGTTGGCTCCTACAATGAGCAGTTCTTC. This translates into CSVVGVGSYNEQFF.